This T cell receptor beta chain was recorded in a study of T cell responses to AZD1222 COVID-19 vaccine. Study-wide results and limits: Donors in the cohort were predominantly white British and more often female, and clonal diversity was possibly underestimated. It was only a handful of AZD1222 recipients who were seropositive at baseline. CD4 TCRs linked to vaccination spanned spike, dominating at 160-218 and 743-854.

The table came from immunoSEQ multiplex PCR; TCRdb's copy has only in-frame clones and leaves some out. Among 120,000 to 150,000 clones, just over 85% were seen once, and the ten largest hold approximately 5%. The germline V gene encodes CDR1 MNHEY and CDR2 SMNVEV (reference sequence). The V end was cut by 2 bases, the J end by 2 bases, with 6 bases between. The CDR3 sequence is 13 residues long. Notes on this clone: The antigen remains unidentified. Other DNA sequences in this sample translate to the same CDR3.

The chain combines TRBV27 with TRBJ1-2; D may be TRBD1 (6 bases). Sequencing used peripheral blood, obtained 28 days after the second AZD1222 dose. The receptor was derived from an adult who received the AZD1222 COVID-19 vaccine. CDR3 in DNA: TGTGCCAGCAGTTTAAGGGGGAACTATGGCTACACCTTC. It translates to CASSLRGNYGYTF.